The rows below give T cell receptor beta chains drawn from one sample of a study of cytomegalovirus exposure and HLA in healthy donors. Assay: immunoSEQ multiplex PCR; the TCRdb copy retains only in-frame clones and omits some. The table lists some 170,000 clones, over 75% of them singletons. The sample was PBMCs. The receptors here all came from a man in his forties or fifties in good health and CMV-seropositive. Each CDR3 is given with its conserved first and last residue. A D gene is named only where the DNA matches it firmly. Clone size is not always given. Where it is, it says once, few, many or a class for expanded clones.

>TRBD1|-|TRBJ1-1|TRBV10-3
TGTGCCATCAGCAGGGACAGGGTCCTCACTGAAGCTTTCTTT
CAISRDRVLTEAFF
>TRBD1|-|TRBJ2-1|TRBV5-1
TGCGCCAGCAGCAAACCGGGACAGGGTCTCAATGAGCAGTTCTTC
CASSKPGQGLNEQFF
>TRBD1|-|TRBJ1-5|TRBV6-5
TGTGCCAGCAGTTTTTCGACAGGGGGAGATCAGCCCCAGCATTTT
CASSFSTGGDQPQHF
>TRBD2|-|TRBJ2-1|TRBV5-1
TGCGCCAGCAGCTTGCTATCGGGAGGGGGCTCCTACAATGAGCAGTTCTTC
CASSLLSGGGSYNEQFF
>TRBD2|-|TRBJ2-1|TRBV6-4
TGTGCCAGCAGTGACTCTAGCGGGATCAATTACAATGAGCAGTTCTTC
CASSDSSGINYNEQFF
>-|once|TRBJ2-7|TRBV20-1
TGCAGTGCCATGGACTCGGACGAGCAGTACTTC
CSAMDSDEQYF
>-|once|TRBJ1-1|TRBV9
TGTGCCAGCAACAAAGTGGGGGGGCTCCTCAACACTGAAGCTTTCTTT
CASNKVGGLLNTEAFF
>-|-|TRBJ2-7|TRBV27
TGTGCCAGCAGCGTAACAGGGACGGACTCCTACGAGCAGTACTTC
CASSVTGTDSYEQYF
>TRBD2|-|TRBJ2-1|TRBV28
TGTGCCAGCAGTCCTGCGGGGGGGGCAGGATACAATGAGCAGTTCTTC
CASSPAGGAGYNEQFF
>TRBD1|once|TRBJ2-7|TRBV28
TGTGCCAGCAGTAAGGGGACAGGACCCTACGAGCAGTACTTC
CASSKGTGPYEQYF
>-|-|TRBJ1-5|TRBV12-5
TGTGCTAGTGGTTCGACTAGCACTCAGGGTACTAGAAATAGCAATCAGCCCCAGCATTTT
CASGSTSTQGTRNSNQPQHF
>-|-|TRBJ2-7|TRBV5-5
TGTGCCAGCAGCCCGGACTACCTCTACGAGCAGTACTTC
CASSPDYLYEQYF
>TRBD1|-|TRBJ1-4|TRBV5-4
TGTGCCAGCAGCTTTGGGACAGGGGGCTTTGAAAAACTGTTTTTT
CASSFGTGGFEKLFF
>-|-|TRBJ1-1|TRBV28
TGTGCCAGCAGTTCCTATACCGGGACAGAAGCTTTCTTT
CASSSYTGTEAFF
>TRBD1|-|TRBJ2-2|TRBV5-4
TGTGCCAGCAGCTTGTGGGACAGGGGAACCGGGGAGCTGTTTTTT
CASSLWDRGTGELFF